A selection of T cell receptor beta chains follows, all from one sample in a study of vaccination effects on CD4 cells after COVID-19. Some clones are missing from TCRdb's copy, which holds only in-frame ones; the method was immunoSEQ multiplex PCR. The table has around 41,000 clones, about 80% seen once. Antigen specificity for these receptors is unknown. The sample in question was CD4+ T cells from PBMCs cultured with SARS-CoV-2 spike peptides, obtained before COVID-19 vaccination. These receptor sequences come from a human donor who received a COVID-19 vaccine. Each CDR3 is given with its conserved first and last residue. The order of the fields is clone size, V gene, CDR3 length, J gene, D gene, CDR3 DNA, CDR3 protein. D genes are given only for firm matches. Size values are once, few and many counts, or a class for expanded clones, and some rows have none.

clone size: once
V gene: TRBV2
CDR3 length: 13
J gene: TRBJ2-5
D gene: -
CDR3 DNA: TGTGCCAGCGGGGGAGTGTACCAAGAGACCCAGTACTTC
CDR3 protein: CASGGVYQETQYF

clone size: -
V gene: TRBV19
CDR3 length: 15
J gene: TRBJ2-4
D gene: -
CDR3 DNA: TGTGCCAGTAGTAAACGACAGGCAACCAAAAACATTCAGTACTTC
CDR3 protein: CASSKRQATKNIQYF

clone size: -
V gene: TRBV7-3
CDR3 length: 18
J gene: TRBJ2-1
D gene: -
CDR3 DNA: TGTGCCAGCAGCTTATCCCCCACCCTGGGAGGCTCCTACAATGAGCAGTTCTTC
CDR3 protein: CASSLSPTLGGSYNEQFF

clone size: -
V gene: TRBV5-1
CDR3 length: 14
J gene: TRBJ2-1
D gene: -
CDR3 DNA: TGCGCCAGCAGCTTGGTTCCACAAAGGAATGAGCAGTTCTTC
CDR3 protein: CASSLVPQRNEQFF

clone size: -
V gene: TRBV9
CDR3 length: 14
J gene: TRBJ2-3
D gene: -
CDR3 DNA: TGTGCCAGCAGCGTGTCAGGGGGCACAGATACGCAGTATTTT
CDR3 protein: CASSVSGGTDTQYF

clone size: -
V gene: TRBV5-8
CDR3 length: 17
J gene: TRBJ2-5
D gene: -
CDR3 DNA: TGTGCCAGCCCAACCATGGGCGCGAGTACATACCAAGAGACCCAGTACTTC
CDR3 protein: CASPTMGASTYQETQYF

clone size: -
V gene: TRBV7-2
CDR3 length: 13
J gene: TRBJ2-3
D gene: -
CDR3 DNA: TGTGCCAGCAGCACTAGGACTGCAGATACGCAGTATTTT
CDR3 protein: CASSTRTADTQYF

clone size: few
V gene: TRBV5-6
CDR3 length: 13
J gene: TRBJ2-1
D gene: -
CDR3 DNA: TGTGCCAGCAGCTTGCCACAGCACAATGAGCAGTTCTTC
CDR3 protein: CASSLPQHNEQFF

clone size: -
V gene: TRBV27
CDR3 length: 16
J gene: TRBJ2-5
D gene: -
CDR3 DNA: TGTGCCAGCAGTTCGCTTTTTGGTAGCAGCCAAGAGACCCAGTACTTC
CDR3 protein: CASSSLFGSSQETQYF

clone size: -
V gene: TRBV7-3
CDR3 length: 15
J gene: TRBJ2-2
D gene: -
CDR3 DNA: TGTGCCAGCAGCTTCTATACTTCGAACACCGGGGAGCTGTTTTTT
CDR3 protein: CASSFYTSNTGELFF

clone size: -
V gene: TRBV7-8
CDR3 length: 13
J gene: TRBJ2-2
D gene: TRBD1
CDR3 DNA: TGTGCCAGCAGCTTAGGACAGGGCGGGGAGCTGTTTTTT
CDR3 protein: CASSLGQGGELFF

clone size: -
V gene: TRBV6-6
CDR3 length: 14
J gene: TRBJ1-4
D gene: TRBD1
CDR3 DNA: TGTGCCAGCAGCTCTTCGACAGGGAGTGAAAAACTGTTTTTT
CDR3 protein: CASSSSTGSEKLFF

clone size: -
V gene: TRBV5-1
CDR3 length: 14
J gene: TRBJ1-1
D gene: -
CDR3 DNA: TGCGCCAGCAGCTTGGCGGGGGCGCGCACTGAAGCTTTCTTT
CDR3 protein: CASSLAGARTEAFF

clone size: -
V gene: TRBV7-2
CDR3 length: 12
J gene: TRBJ1-2
D gene: -
CDR3 DNA: TGTGCCAGCAGCCCAGTTCGCTATGGCTACACCTTC
CDR3 protein: CASSPVRYGYTF

clone size: -
V gene: TRBV6-2/TRBV6-3
CDR3 length: 14
J gene: TRBJ2-2
D gene: TRBD2
CDR3 DNA: TGTGCCAGCAGTTACCGACTAGCGGGCGGGGAGCTGTTTTTT
CDR3 protein: CASSYRLAGGELFF

clone size: -
V gene: TRBV19
CDR3 length: 13
J gene: TRBJ1-2
D gene: -
CDR3 DNA: TGTGCCAGTAGTATAGTGGCAGGGGAAGGCTACACCTTC
CDR3 protein: CASSIVAGEGYTF

clone size: -
V gene: TRBV27
CDR3 length: 14
J gene: TRBJ1-4
D gene: -
CDR3 DNA: TGTGCCAGCAGTGATGCCCAGGTCCCTGAAAAACTGTTTTTT
CDR3 protein: CASSDAQVPEKLFF

clone size: -
V gene: TRBV11-2
CDR3 length: 16
J gene: TRBJ2-2
D gene: TRBD1
CDR3 DNA: TGTGCCAGCAGCTTAGACGGGACAGGGTCCACCGGGGAGCTGTTTTTT
CDR3 protein: CASSLDGTGSTGELFF

clone size: once
V gene: TRBV19
CDR3 length: 16
J gene: TRBJ1-1
D gene: TRBD1
CDR3 DNA: TGTGCCAGTAGTTCGCAGGGGGCTCCTCTAGCCCTTGAAGCTTTCTTT
CDR3 protein: CASSSQGAPLALEAFF

clone size: -
V gene: TRBV2
CDR3 length: 13
J gene: TRBJ1-5
D gene: -
CDR3 DNA: TGTGCCAGCAGAGACAGCTTAAATCAGCCCCAGCATTTT
CDR3 protein: CASRDSLNQPQHF

clone size: once
V gene: TRBV15
CDR3 length: 16
J gene: TRBJ2-3
D gene: -
CDR3 DNA: TGTGCCACCAGCAGCCGTCAGGGATATAGCACAGATACGCAGTATTTT
CDR3 protein: CATSSRQGYSTDTQYF

clone size: -
V gene: TRBV6-2/TRBV6-3
CDR3 length: 16
J gene: TRBJ2-5
D gene: TRBD1
CDR3 DNA: TGTGCCAGCAGTCACCCCCAGACAGGGGCTGGGGAGACCCAGTACTTC
CDR3 protein: CASSHPQTGAGETQYF

clone size: few
V gene: TRBV7-9
CDR3 length: 16
J gene: TRBJ1-4
D gene: -
CDR3 DNA: TGTGCCAGCAGCTACGGACAGCTGGCAACTAATGAAAAACTGTTTTTT
CDR3 protein: CASSYGQLATNEKLFF

clone size: -
V gene: TRBV28
CDR3 length: 12
J gene: TRBJ1-2
D gene: -
CDR3 DNA: TGTGCCAGCACCTCGGCCCCGGAAGGCTACACCTTC
CDR3 protein: CASTSAPEGYTF

clone size: once
V gene: TRBV7-3
CDR3 length: 14
J gene: TRBJ2-2
D gene: -
CDR3 DNA: TGTGCCAGCAGCCAGATTGGGAACACCGGGGAGCTGTTTTTT
CDR3 protein: CASSQIGNTGELFF

clone size: -
V gene: TRBV3-1/TRBV3-2
CDR3 length: 12
J gene: TRBJ2-2
D gene: -
CDR3 DNA: TGTGCCAGCAGCCGCAGGGTCGGGGAGCTGTTTTTT
CDR3 protein: CASSRRVGELFF

clone size: -
V gene: TRBV24-1
CDR3 length: 16
J gene: TRBJ2-5
D gene: TRBD1
CDR3 DNA: TGTGCCACCAGTGACTGGGACAGGGGGGCGTGGGAGACCCAGTACTTC
CDR3 protein: CATSDWDRGAWETQYF

clone size: -
V gene: TRBV18
CDR3 length: 15
J gene: TRBJ2-3
D gene: -
CDR3 DNA: TGTGCCAGCTCACCCGGGCCTGTCGGCACAGATACGCAGTATTTT
CDR3 protein: CASSPGPVGTDTQYF

clone size: -
V gene: TRBV5-1
CDR3 length: 15
J gene: TRBJ2-1
D gene: -
CDR3 DNA: TGCGCCAGCAGCGAAGTGACAGGAGGTAATTATGAGCAGTTCTTC
CDR3 protein: CASSEVTGGNYEQFF

clone size: -
V gene: TRBV24-1
CDR3 length: 16
J gene: TRBJ1-6
D gene: -
CDR3 DNA: TGTGCCACCAGTCGGGACTTTAGCTCCTATAATTCACCCCTCCACTTT
CDR3 protein: CATSRDFSSYNSPLHF

clone size: -
V gene: TRBV30
CDR3 length: 11
J gene: TRBJ2-1
D gene: -
CDR3 DNA: TGTGCCTGGAGTCCGAGGGATGAGCAGTTCTTC
CDR3 protein: CAWSPRDEQFF

clone size: -
V gene: TRBV4-1
CDR3 length: 15
J gene: TRBJ2-1
D gene: -
CDR3 DNA: TGCGCCAGCAGCCCTAGCGTAATCTCCTACAATGAGCAGTTCTTC
CDR3 protein: CASSPSVISYNEQFF

clone size: -
V gene: TRBV24-1
CDR3 length: 16
J gene: TRBJ1-3
D gene: -
CDR3 DNA: TGTGCCACCACCTATCGGGACGGCGGCTCTGGAAACACCATATATTTT
CDR3 protein: CATTYRDGGSGNTIYF

clone size: -
V gene: TRBV5-1
CDR3 length: 17
J gene: TRBJ1-6
D gene: -
CDR3 DNA: TGCGCCAGCAGCTCGGAGACTCAGGGGTTGGGGAATTCACCCCTCCACTTT
CDR3 protein: CASSSETQGLGNSPLHF

clone size: -
V gene: TRBV5-1
CDR3 length: 16
J gene: TRBJ2-5
D gene: -
CDR3 DNA: TGCGCCAGCAGGCCGCAGCCAGGGGGGGACCAAGAGACCCAGTACTTC
CDR3 protein: CASRPQPGGDQETQYF

clone size: -
V gene: TRBV25-1
CDR3 length: 16
J gene: TRBJ1-2
D gene: -
CDR3 DNA: TGTGCCAGCAGTGAATTCGGGCAGTTTAAACCTCATGGCTACACCTTC
CDR3 protein: CASSEFGQFKPHGYTF

clone size: -
V gene: TRBV7-9
CDR3 length: 14
J gene: TRBJ1-2
D gene: -
CDR3 DNA: TGTGCCAGCAGCTTAGCTCCCAGGGCTTCTGGCTACACCTTC
CDR3 protein: CASSLAPRASGYTF